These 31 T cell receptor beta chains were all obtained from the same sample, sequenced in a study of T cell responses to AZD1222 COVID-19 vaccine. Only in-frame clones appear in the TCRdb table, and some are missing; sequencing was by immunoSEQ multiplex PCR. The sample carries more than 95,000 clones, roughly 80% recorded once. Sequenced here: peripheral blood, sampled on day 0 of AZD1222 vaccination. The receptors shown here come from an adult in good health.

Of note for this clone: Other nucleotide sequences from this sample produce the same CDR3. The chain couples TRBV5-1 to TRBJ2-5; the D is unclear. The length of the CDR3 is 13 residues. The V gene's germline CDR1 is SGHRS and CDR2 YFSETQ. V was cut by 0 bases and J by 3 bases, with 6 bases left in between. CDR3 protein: CASSLVGKETQYF. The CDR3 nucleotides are TGCGCCAGCAGCTTGGTCGGCAAAGAGACCCAGTACTTC.

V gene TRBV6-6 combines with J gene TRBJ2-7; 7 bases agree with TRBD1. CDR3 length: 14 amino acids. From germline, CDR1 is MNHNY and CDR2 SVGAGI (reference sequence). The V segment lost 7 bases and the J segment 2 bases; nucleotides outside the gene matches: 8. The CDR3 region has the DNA TGTGCCAGCACCCTGACAGGGATGACCTACGAGCAGTACTTC. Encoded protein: CASTLTGMTYEQYF.

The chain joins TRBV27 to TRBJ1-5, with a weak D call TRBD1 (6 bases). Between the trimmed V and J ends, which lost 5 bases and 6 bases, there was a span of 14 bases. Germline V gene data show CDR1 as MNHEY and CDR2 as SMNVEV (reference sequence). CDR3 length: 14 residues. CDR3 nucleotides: TGTGCCAGCAGTACGACAGGATACGGTCAGCCCCAGCATTTT. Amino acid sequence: CASSTTGYGQPQHF.

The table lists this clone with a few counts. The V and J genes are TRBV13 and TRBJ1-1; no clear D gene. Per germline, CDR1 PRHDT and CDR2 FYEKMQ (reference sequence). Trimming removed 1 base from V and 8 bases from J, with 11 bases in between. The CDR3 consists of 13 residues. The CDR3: CASSLVWGLEAFF. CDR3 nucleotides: TGTGCCAGCAGCTTAGTATGGGGTCTCGAAGCTTTCTTT.

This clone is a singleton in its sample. Written as DNA, the CDR3 is TGTGCTAGTGGGTCGAGCGGCCGGTCCGAGCAGTACTTC. Amino acids: CASGSSGRSEQYF. The chain has TRBV12-5 and TRBJ2-7; maybe TRBD2 (5 bases). V dropped 6 bases and J dropped 6 bases, with 15 bases sitting between them. Germline CDR1 reads LGHNT; CDR2 reads FRNRAP. This CDR3 spans 13 amino acids.

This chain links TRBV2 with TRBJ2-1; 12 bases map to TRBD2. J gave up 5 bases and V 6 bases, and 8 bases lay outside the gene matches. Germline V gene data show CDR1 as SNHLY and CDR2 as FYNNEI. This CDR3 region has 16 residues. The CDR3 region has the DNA TGTGCCAGCAGGGAGAAGACTAGCGGGGGCCACAATGAGCAGTTCTTC. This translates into CASREKTSGGHNEQFF.

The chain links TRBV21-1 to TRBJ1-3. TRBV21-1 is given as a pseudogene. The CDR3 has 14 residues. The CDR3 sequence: CARIRTRLRNTIYF. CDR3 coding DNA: TGTGCCAGGATCAGGACTCGACTCAGAAACACCATATATTTT.

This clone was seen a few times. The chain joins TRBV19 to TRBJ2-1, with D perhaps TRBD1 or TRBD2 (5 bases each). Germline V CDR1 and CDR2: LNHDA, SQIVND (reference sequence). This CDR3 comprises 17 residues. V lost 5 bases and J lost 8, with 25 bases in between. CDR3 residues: CASSPIRAGGRPDEQFF. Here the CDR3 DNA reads TGTGCCAGTAGTCCTATCAGGGCGGGTGGTCGCCCGGATGAGCAGTTCTTC.

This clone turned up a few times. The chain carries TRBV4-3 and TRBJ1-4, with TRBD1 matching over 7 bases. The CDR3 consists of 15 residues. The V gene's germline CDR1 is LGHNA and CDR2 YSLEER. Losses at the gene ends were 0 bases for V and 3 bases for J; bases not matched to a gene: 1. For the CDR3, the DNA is TGCGCCAGCAGCCAAGAAGGGACAGCTAATGAAAAACTGTTTTTT. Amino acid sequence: CASSQEGTANEKLFF.

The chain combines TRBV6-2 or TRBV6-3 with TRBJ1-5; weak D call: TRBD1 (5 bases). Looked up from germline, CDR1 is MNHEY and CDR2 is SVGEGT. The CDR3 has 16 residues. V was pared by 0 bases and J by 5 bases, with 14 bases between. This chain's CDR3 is CASSYSQGGLDQPQHF. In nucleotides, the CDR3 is TGTGCCAGCAGTTACTCCCAGGGCGGTTTGGATCAGCCCCAGCATTTT.

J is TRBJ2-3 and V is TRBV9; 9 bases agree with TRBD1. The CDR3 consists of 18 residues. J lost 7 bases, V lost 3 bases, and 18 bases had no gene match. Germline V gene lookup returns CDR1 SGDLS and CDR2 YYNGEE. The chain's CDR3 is CASSASSTGTGITNTQYF. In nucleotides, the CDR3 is TGTGCCAGCAGCGCATCATCCACCGGGACAGGGATAACAAATACGCAGTATTTT.

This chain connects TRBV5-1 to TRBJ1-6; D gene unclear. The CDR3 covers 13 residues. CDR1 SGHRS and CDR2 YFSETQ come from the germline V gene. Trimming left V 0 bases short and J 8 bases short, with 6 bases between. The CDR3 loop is CASSLDSYSPLHF. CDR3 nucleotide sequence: TGCGCCAGCAGCTTGGACAGCTATTCACCCCTCCACTTT. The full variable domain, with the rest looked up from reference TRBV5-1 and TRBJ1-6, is KAGVTQTPRYLIKTRGQQVTLSCSPISGHRSVSWYQQTPGQGLQFLFEYFSETQRNKGNFPGRFSGRQFSNSRSEMNVSTLELGDSALYLCASSLDSYSPLHFGNGTRLTVT.

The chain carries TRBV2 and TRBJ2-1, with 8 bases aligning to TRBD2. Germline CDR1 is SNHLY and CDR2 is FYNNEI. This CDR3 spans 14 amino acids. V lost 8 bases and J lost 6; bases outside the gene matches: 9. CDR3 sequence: CASGRTSIINEQFF. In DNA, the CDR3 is TGTGCCAGCGGGAGGACTAGCATAATCAATGAGCAGTTCTTC.

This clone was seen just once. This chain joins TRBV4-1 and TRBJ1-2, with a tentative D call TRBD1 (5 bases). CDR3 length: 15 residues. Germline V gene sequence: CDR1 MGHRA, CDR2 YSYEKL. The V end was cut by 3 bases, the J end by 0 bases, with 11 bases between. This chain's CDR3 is CASSHNRRANYGYTF. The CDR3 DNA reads TGCGCCAGCAGCCATAACAGGAGAGCTAACTATGGCTACACCTTC.

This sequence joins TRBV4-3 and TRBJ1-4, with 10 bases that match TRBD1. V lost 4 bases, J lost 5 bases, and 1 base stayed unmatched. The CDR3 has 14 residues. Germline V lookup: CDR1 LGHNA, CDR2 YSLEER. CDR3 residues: CASSLGQGNEKLFF. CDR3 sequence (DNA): TGCGCCAGCAGCCTGGGACAGGGGAATGAAAAACTGTTTTTT.

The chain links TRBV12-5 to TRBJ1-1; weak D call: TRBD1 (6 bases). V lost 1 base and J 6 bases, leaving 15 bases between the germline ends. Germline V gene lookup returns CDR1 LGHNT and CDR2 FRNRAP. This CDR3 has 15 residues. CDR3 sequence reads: CASGLATGSWAEAFF. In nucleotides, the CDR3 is TGTGCTAGTGGTTTGGCTACAGGGTCTTGGGCTGAAGCTTTCTTT.

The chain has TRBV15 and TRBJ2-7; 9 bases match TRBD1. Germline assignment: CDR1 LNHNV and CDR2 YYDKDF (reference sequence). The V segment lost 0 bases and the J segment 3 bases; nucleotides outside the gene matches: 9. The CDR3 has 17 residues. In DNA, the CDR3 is TGTGCCACCAGCAGAGACGACCCGACAGGGGGAATCTACGAGCAGTACTTC. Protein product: CATSRDDPTGGIYEQYF.

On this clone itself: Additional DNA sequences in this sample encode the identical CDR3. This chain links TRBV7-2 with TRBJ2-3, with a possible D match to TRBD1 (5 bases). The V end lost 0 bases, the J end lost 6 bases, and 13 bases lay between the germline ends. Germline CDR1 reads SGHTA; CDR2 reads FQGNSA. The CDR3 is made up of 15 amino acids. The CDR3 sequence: CASSLAIRGRDTQYF. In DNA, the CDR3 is TGTGCCAGCAGCTTAGCGATTAGGGGAAGGGATACGCAGTATTTT.

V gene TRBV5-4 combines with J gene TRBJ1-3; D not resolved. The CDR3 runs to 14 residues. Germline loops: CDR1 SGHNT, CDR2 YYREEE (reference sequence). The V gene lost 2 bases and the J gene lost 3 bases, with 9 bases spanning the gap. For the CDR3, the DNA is TGTGCCAGCAGCTTCGGGCAAAATGGAAACACCATATATTTT. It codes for CASSFGQNGNTIYF.

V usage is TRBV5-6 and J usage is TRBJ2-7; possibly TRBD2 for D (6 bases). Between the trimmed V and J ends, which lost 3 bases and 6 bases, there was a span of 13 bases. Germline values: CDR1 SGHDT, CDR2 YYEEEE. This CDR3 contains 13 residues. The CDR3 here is CASSSGGVGEQYF. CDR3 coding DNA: TGTGCCAGCAGCTCGGGCGGGGTCGGCGAGCAGTACTTC.

For the CDR3, the DNA is TGTGCCAGCAGTAATCGGGGGGACAGGGGACATTCACCCCTCCACTTT. Encoded protein: CASSNRGDRGHSPLHF. The chain carries TRBV7-2 and TRBJ1-6; the match to TRBD1 covers 10 bases. Germline CDR1 and CDR2: SGHTA and FQGNSA. Trimming cost V 6 bases and J 8 bases; bases outside gene matches: 10. The CDR3 sequence is 16 residues long.

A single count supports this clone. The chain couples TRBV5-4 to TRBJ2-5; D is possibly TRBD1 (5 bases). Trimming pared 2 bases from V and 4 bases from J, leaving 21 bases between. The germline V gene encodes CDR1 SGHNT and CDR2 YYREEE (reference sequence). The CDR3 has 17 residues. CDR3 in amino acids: CASSFYAGDPRGETQYF. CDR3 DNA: TGTGCCAGCAGCTTTTATGCTGGGGATCCTAGGGGAGAGACCCAGTACTTC. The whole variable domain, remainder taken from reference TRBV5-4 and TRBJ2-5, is ETGVTQSPTHLIKTRGQQVTLRCSSQSGHNTVSWYQQALGQGPQFIFQYYREEENGRGNFPPRFSGLQFPNYSSELNVNALELDDSALYLCASSFYAGDPRGETQYFGPGTRLLVL.

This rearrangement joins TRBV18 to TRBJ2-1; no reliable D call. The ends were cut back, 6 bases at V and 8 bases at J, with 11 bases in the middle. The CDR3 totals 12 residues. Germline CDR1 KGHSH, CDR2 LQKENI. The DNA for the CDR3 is TGTGCCAGCTCCTTTACGGTGGATGAGCAGTTCTTC. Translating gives CASSFTVDEQFF.

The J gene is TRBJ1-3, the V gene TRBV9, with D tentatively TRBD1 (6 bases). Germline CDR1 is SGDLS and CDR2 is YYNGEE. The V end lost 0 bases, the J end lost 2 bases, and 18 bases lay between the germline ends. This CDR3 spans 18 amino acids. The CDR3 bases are TGTGCCAGCAGCGTAGCACAGGGCAGAGGTTTCGCTGGAAACACCATATATTTT. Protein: CASSVAQGRGFAGNTIYF.

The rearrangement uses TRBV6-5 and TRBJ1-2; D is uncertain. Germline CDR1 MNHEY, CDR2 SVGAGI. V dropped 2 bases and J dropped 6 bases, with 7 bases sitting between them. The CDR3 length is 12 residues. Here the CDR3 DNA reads TGTGCCAGCAGTTACCACGGTAATGGCTACACCTTC. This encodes CASSYHGNGYTF.

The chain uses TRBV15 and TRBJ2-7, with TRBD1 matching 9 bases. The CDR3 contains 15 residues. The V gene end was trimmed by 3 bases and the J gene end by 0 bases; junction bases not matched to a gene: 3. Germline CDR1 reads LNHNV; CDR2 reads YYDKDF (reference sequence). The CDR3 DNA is TGTGCCACCAGCAGTCCGGGACAGGGCTCCTACGAGCAGTACTTC. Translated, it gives CATSSPGQGSYEQYF.

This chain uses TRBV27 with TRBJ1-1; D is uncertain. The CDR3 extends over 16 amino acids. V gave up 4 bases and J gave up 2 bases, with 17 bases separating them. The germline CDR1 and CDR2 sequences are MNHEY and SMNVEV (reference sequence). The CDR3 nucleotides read TGTGCCAGCAGTTCCTCCCCTTTGGGATTAAACACTGAAGCTTTCTTT. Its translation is CASSSSPLGLNTEAFF.

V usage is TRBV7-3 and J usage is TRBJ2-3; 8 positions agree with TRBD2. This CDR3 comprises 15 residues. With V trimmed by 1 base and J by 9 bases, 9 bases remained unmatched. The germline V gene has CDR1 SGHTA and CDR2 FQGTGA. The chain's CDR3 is CASSLSLAGSTTQYF. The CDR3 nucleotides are TGTGCCAGCAGCTTAAGCCTAGCGGGTTCCACGACGCAGTATTTT.

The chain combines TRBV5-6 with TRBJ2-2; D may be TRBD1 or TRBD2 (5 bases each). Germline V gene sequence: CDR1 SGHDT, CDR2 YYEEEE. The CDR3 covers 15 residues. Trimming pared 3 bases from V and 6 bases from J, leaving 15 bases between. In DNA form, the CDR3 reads TGTGCCAGCAGCTACCCGGGACGAAGCCCCGGGGAGCTGTTTTTT. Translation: CASSYPGRSPGELFF.

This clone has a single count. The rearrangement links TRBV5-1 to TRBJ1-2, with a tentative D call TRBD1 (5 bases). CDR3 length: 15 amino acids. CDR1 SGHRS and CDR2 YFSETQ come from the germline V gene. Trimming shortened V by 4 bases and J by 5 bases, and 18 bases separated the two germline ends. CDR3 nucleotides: TGCGCCAGCAGCGTAAATCGGGACGGAAGTTATGGCTACACCTTC. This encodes CASSVNRDGSYGYTF.

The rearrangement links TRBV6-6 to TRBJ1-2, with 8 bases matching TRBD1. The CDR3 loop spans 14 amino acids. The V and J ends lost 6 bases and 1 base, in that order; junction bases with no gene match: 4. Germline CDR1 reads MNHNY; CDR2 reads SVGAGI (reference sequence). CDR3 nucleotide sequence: TGTGCCAGCAGAGCAGGGGGCGATAACTATGGCTACACCTTC. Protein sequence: CASRAGGDNYGYTF.